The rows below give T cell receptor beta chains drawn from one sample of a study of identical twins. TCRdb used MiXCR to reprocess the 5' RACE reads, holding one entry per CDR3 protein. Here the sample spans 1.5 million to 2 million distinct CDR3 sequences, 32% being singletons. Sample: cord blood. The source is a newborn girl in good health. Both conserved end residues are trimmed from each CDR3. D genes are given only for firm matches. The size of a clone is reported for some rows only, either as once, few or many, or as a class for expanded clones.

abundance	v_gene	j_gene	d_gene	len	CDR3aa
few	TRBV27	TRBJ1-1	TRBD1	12	ARLDRGSDTEAF
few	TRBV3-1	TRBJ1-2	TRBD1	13	ASSDPGQGYNGYT
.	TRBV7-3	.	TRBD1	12	ASSLQGAAETQY
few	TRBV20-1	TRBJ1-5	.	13	SARVRWGSNQPQH
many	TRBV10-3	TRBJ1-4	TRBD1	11	AISEGQGGKLF
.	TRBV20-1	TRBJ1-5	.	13	SARQGISSNQPQH
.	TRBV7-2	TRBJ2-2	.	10	ASSPWTGELF
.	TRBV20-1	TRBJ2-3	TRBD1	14	SARDRQGVRTDTQY
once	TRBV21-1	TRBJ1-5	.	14	ASSKGGQGGNQPQH
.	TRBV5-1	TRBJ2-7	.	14	ASSLISTGLTYEQY
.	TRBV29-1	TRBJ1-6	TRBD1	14	SAGRDSNLGNSPLH
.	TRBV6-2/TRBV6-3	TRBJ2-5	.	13	ASSFGANGLETQY
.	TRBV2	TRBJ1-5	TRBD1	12	ASSGGQGDQPQH
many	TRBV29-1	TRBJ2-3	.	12	SVAARLSLDTQY
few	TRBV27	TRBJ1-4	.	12	ASSLRSTNEKLF
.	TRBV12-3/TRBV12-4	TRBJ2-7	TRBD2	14	ASSFKRGGISYEQY
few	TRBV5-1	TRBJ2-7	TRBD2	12	ASSVSGAIYEQY
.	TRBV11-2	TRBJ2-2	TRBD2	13	ASSSGLDNTGELF
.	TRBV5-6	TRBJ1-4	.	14	ASSLGLTDFNEKLF
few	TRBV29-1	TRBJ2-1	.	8	SVDNQEQF
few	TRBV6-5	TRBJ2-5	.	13	ASRGYDGAQETQY
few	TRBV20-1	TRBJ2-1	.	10	SATANYNEQF
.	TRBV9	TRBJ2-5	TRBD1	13	ASSVWDSLQETQY
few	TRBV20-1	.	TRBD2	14	SASARTSGDYNEQY
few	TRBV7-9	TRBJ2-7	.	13	ASSLFTAGAHEQY
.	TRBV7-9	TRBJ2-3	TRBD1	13	ASSLWTGDTDTQY
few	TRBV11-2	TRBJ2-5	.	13	ASSPPLGLRETQY
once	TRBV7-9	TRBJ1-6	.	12	ASTPGPRNSPLH
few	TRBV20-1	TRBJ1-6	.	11	SAEGGIYSPLH
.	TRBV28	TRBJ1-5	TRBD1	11	ATQDRLNQPQH
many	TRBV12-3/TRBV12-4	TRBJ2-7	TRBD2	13	ASSWGLADPYEQY
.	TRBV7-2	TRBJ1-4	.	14	ASSFAGVATNEKLF
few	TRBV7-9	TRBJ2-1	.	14	ASSLDRDRFYNEQF
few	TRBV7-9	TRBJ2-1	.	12	ASSTDRTYNEQF
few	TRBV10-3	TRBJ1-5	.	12	AISLQGGNQPQH
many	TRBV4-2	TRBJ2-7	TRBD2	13	ASSPGTSGPYEQY
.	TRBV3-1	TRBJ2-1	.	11	ASSQKSNNEQF
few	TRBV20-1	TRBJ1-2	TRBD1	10	SAQDRVYGYT
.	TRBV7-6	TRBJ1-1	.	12	ASSPTPGDTEAF
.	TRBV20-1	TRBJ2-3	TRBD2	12	SARGTSGVNTQY
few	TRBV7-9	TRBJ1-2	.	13	ASSFGNRANYGYT
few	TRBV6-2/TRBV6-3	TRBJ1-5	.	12	ASSYGGIYQPQH
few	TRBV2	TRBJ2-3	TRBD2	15	ASSEATVLASTDTQY
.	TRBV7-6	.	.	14	ASSLLPRGAKNIQY
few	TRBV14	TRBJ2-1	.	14	ASSKMLSRWDNEQF
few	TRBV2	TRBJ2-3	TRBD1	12	ASSRQGLADTQY
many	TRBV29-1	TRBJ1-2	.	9	SVSVGYGYT
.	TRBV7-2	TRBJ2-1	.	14	ASSLRGRSSYNEQF
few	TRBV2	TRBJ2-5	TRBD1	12	ASSEFTGEETQY
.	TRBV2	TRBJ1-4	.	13	ASNPLGHGNEKLF
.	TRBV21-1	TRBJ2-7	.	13	ASSKMEQDPYEQY
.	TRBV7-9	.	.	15	ASSLVARLSGSYEQY
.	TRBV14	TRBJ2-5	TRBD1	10	ASSLTGYQQY
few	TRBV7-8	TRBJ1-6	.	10	ASSLRSSPLH
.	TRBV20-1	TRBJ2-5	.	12	SARVPGVVGTQY